The 21 T cell receptor beta chains presented below share a single source sample, sequenced in a study of CD8 T cells in ankylosing spondylitis. In TCRdb, the 5' RACE reads were re-called with MiXCR into one record per CDR3 protein. This sample has about 360,000 distinct CDR3 sequences, with more than 20% found just once. The sequenced sample was blood, either unsorted or a sorted T cell fraction (not recorded which). Receptors were obtained from a male donor with ankylosing spondylitis or in good health (not recorded which).

Only a few counts were recorded for this clonotype. The J gene is TRBJ2-7, the V gene TRBV11-2, with 11 bases that match TRBD2. Trimming at V came to 3 bases and at J to 2 bases, leaving 3 bases not matched to a gene. This CDR3 has 15 amino acids. From germline, CDR1 is SGHAT and CDR2 FQNNGV. CDR3 loop: CASSFSSGGTYEQYF. In DNA form, the CDR3 reads TGTGCCAGCAGCTTTTCTAGCGGGGGGACCTACGAGCAGTACTTC.

The rearrangement links TRBV19 to TRBJ2-3; D not certain. Germline V gene lookup returns CDR1 LNHDA and CDR2 SQIVND (reference sequence). V was pared by 2 bases and J by 0 bases, with 12 bases between. The CDR3 totals 16 residues. In nucleotides, the CDR3 is TGTGCCAGTAGTATATCGGCGGATCAGAGCACAGATACGCAGTATTTT. The encoded protein is CASSISADQSTDTQYF.

The chain joins TRBV6-1 to TRBJ1-2; 11 bases line up with TRBD1. Per germline, CDR1 MNHNS and CDR2 SASEGT. The CDR3 sequence is 16 residues long. Unmatched junction bases numbered 7, after V lost 5 bases and J lost 2 bases. The CDR3 nucleotides are TGTGCCAGCAGTAAAGTCGGGACAGGGGGAAACTATGGCTACACCTTC. It codes for CASSKVGTGGNYGYTF.

J is TRBJ2-4 and V is TRBV27; unclear D gene. The CDR3 contains 13 residues. Germline V gives CDR1 MNHEY, CDR2 SMNVEV (reference sequence). V was shortened by 2 bases and J by 9 bases, with 11 bases between the two germline ends. CDR3 amino acids: CASSLRGASIQYF. The CDR3 DNA follows: TGTGCCAGCAGTTTACGAGGTGCGTCCATTCAGTACTTC.

In its sample, this clonotype was seen a few times. J is TRBJ1-2 and V is TRBV29-1; possibly TRBD1 for D (5 bases). V was cut by 6 bases and J by 4 bases, with 9 bases left in between. This CDR3 is built from 11 residues. Per germline, CDR1 SQVTM and CDR2 ANQGSEA. The CDR3 reads CSVDDSYGYTF. As DNA, the CDR3 is TGCAGCGTAGACGACAGCTATGGCTACACCTTC.

This chain links TRBV2 with TRBJ2-5, with D unclear. The germline V gene encodes CDR1 SNHLY and CDR2 FYNNEI. V was cut by 6 bases and J by 3 bases, with 20 bases left in between. The CDR3 length is 16 residues. The CDR3 DNA follows: TGTGCCAGCAGCCGGGTCGGTACCAGAACTGAAGAGACCCAGTACTTC. It translates to CASSRVGTRTEETQYF.

The gene calls are TRBV30 and TRBJ2-1; a possible D gene is TRBD1 (6 bases). The germline V and J ends were trimmed by 2 bases and 3 bases, with 11 bases remaining between them. Germline V CDR1 and CDR2: GTSNPN, SVGIG (reference sequence). This CDR3 has 14 amino acids. In DNA form, the CDR3 reads TGTGCCTGGAGTACAGGGCTAATCTACAATGAGCAGTTCTTC. Its protein is CAWSTGLIYNEQFF. The entire variable domain, with the rest obtained from reference TRBV30 and TRBJ2-1, is as follows: SQTIHQWPATLVQPVGSPLSLECTVEGTSNPNLYWYRQAAGRGLQLLFYSVGIGQISSEVPQNLSASRPQDRQFILSSKKLLLSDSGFYLCAWSTGLIYNEQFFGPGTRLTVL.

This clonotype was counted only a few times. The chain joins TRBV7-9 to TRBJ1-4; no clear D gene. In germline, CDR1 is SEHNR, CDR2 FQNEAQ (reference sequence). With 2 bases removed from V and 0 bases from J, the gap between germline ends came to 7 bases. This CDR3 has 15 amino acids. CDR3 region: CASSLTVATNEKLFF. The CDR3 DNA reads TGTGCCAGCAGCTTAACGGTTGCAACTAATGAAAAACTGTTTTTT.

CDR3 in amino acids: CASNLQGEDTEAFF. The CDR3 nucleotides read TGTGCCAGCAACCTACAGGGGGAGGACACTGAAGCTTTCTTT. The chain is built from TRBV28 and TRBJ1-1, with 8 positions matching TRBD1. The CDR3 length is 14 residues. Trimming cost V 7 bases and J 3 bases; bases outside gene matches: 7. Germline values: CDR1 MDHEN, CDR2 SYDVKM.

The table lists this clonotype with a few counts. The V and J genes are TRBV20-1 and TRBJ1-6; 7 bases line up with TRBD1. The germline gives CDR1 DFQATT, CDR2 SNEGSKA (reference sequence). The CDR3 extends over 16 amino acids. Germline trimming cut 1 base from V and 7 bases from J; bases unmatched to any gene: 10. The CDR3 DNA is TGCAGTGCTAGAGCGAACAGGGGAGAGGGAAATTCACCCCTCCACTTT. This translates into CSARANRGEGNSPLHF.

This clonotype was detected only a few times. The chain links TRBV28 to TRBJ1-1, with TRBD1 identical over 9 bases. Per the germline V gene, CDR1 is MDHEN and CDR2 is SYDVKM. The CDR3 extends over 16 amino acids. Trimming took 5 bases from V and 1 from J; bases not matched to a gene: 8. CDR3 in amino acids: CASSLNPGQGNTEAFF. For the CDR3, the DNA is TGTGCCAGCAGTCTTAACCCGGGACAGGGGAACACTGAAGCTTTCTTT.

The V gene is TRBV5-1, the J gene TRBJ2-7; 13 bases are a match to TRBD2. V lost 4 bases to trimming and J lost 3 bases; unmatched junction nucleotides: 10. Germline values: CDR1 SGHRS, CDR2 YFSETQ. The CDR3 covers 17 residues. The DNA for the CDR3 is TGCGCCAGCAGCCCGTACCCCGGACTAGCGGGGGACTACGAGCAGTACTTC. Translated, it gives CASSPYPGLAGDYEQYF.

V is TRBV9 and J is TRBJ2-1; D is tentatively TRBD1 or TRBD2 (6 bases each). Trimming left V 3 bases short and J 0 bases short, with 13 bases between. The CDR3 runs to 16 residues. CDR1 SGDLS and CDR2 YYNGEE come from the germline V gene. The CDR3 nucleotides are TGTGCCAGCAGCGCAGGAGGGGGAAGCTCCTACAATGAGCAGTTCTTC. Its translation is CASSAGGGSSYNEQFF.

This clonotype was seen once. The CDR3 DNA reads as TGTGCCAGCAGCCCATACTCTGGGGCCAACGTCCTGACTTTC. It is translated as CASSPYSGANVLTF. The chain is built from TRBV5-6 and TRBJ2-6, with no clear D. V was pared by 4 bases and J by 0 bases, with 5 bases between. Germline loops: CDR1 SGHDT, CDR2 YYEEEE. CDR3 length equals 14 residues.

This clonotype was seen more than once but under ten times. This chain joins TRBV10-2 and TRBJ2-3; 11 bases are shared with TRBD2. The V gene's germline CDR1 is WSHSY and CDR2 SAAADI. V was clipped by 2 bases and J by 4 bases; unmatched bases: 5. CDR3 length equals 16 residues. CDR3 sequence: CASSERLAGLADTQYF. The CDR3 nucleotides read TGCGCCAGCAGTGAGCGACTAGCGGGGTTGGCAGATACGCAGTATTTT.

V usage is TRBV29-1 and J usage is TRBJ2-3, with TRBD1 identical over 7 bases. Germline CDR1 reads SQVTM; CDR2 reads ANQGSEA. V lost 7 bases, J lost 2 bases, and 6 bases stayed unmatched. The length of the CDR3 is 13 residues. The CDR3 DNA is TGCAGCGGACAGGGACCATACACAGATACGCAGTATTTT. It is translated as CSGQGPYTDTQYF.

This clonotype showed up just a few times. The CDR3 is CASSLGGGGTGESSPLHF. In DNA form, the CDR3 reads TGTGCCAGCAGTTTAGGAGGGGGCGGGACAGGGGAGTCTTCACCCCTCCACTTT. V usage is TRBV27 and J usage is TRBJ1-6; 10 nucleotides align to TRBD1. Germline lookup yields CDR1 MNHEY and CDR2 SMNVEV (reference sequence). V was pared by 2 bases and J by 9 bases, with 13 bases of the junction left unmatched. The CDR3 consists of 18 residues.

The chain carries TRBV29-1 and TRBJ2-7; no clear D. Germline V gene sequence: CDR1 SQVTM, CDR2 ANQGSEA. The CDR3 length is 11 residues. Trimming took 6 bases from V and 3 from J, leaving 9 bases between them. Here the CDR3 DNA reads TGCAGCGTGATAGACCGCTACGAGCAGTACTTC. Encoded protein: CSVIDRYEQYF.

The J gene is TRBJ1-2, the V gene TRBV5-1, with 8 bases identical to TRBD1. V dropped 0 bases and J dropped 8; count of bases not matched to a gene: 12. The CDR3 length is 16 residues. The germline V gene encodes CDR1 SGHRS and CDR2 YFSETQ. DNA for the CDR3: TGCGCCAGCAGCTTGGAGGGGACAGGCGCGTCTTACGGCTACACCTTC. It encodes CASSLEGTGASYGYTF.

The rearrangement joins TRBV5-6 to TRBJ1-5; 10 bases agree with TRBD1. Germline CDR1 reads SGHDT; CDR2 reads YYEEEE. The CDR3 runs to 15 residues. Germline trimming cut 4 bases from V and 7 bases from J; bases unmatched to any gene: 8. CDR3 coding DNA: TGTGCCAGCAGCCCCGGACAGGGGGAGAGACAGCCCCAGCATTTT. This translates into CASSPGQGERQPQHF.

This clonotype was observed a few times. The rearrangement joins TRBV4-1 to TRBJ1-2; tentatively, D is TRBD1 (5 bases). V lost 0 bases and J 8 bases, leaving 10 bases between the germline ends. Germline lookup yields CDR1 MGHRA and CDR2 YSYEKL. The CDR3 length is 13 residues. CDR3 sequence: CASSQEQGWGYTF. CDR3 DNA: TGCGCCAGCAGCCAAGAGCAGGGTTGGGGCTACACCTTC.